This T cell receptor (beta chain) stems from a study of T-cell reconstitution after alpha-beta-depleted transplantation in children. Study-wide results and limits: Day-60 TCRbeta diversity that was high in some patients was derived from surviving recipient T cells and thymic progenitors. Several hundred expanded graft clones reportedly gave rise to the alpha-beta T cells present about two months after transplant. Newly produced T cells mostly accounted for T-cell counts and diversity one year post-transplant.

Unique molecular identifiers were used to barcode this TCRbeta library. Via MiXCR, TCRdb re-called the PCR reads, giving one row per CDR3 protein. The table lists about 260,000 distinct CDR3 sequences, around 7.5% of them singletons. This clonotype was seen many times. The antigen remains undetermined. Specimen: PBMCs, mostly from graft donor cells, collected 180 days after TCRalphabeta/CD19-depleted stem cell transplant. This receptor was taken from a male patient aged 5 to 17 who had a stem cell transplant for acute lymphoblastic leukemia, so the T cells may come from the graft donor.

The chain's CDR3 is CSVSGTGGSGYTF. CDR3 DNA: TGCAGCGTTTCCGGGACAGGGGGCTCTGGCTACACCTTC. J is TRBJ1-2 and V is TRBV29-1, with 12 positions matching TRBD1. Germline values: CDR1 SQVTM, CDR2 ANQGSEA. V was clipped by 5 bases and J by 7 bases; unmatched bases: 5. This CDR3 region has 13 residues. The full variable domain, rest sourced from reference TRBV29-1 and TRBJ1-2, is SAVISQKPSRDICQRGTSLTIQCQVDSQVTMMFWYRQQPGQSLTLIATANQGSEATYESGFVIDKFPISRPNLTFSTLTVSNMSPEDSSIYLCSVSGTGGSGYTFGSGTRLTVV.